This T cell receptor (beta chain) was documented in a study of T cells in women clearing cervical HPV infection. About the research overall: HLA type stays a possible confounder, typing being limited.

Study-wide points: TRBV6-7 abundance was lower in cases than controls (around 0.1% versus 0.15%).

In the case of this clone: The antigen is unknown. The CDR3 end lies 3 residues beyond the end of the read and is filled in from the germline J gene.

The method was immunoSEQ multiplex PCR; TCRdb's version includes in-frame clones alone and lacks a portion of them. This table holds about 20,000 clones. Germline V gene lookup returns CDR1 MNHEY and CDR2 SMNVEV (reference sequence). The CDR3 is 13 amino acids. This receptor was taken from a woman aged 18 to 75 with a cervical HPV16 infection that either progressed to CIN3+ or cleared (not recorded which). The chain employs TRBV27 and TRBJ1-1; D unresolved. Sequenced input: blood buffy coat. CDR3 region: CASSLGSQAGAFF. The sequenced part of the CDR3 DNA is TGTGCCAGCAGTTTGGGTTCTCAAGCGGGA.